This T cell receptor (beta chain) derives from a study of beta chain features in type 1 diabetes. On the study more broadly: Across every sample, over 100 million sorted cells were examined in total. Study-level points and caveats: Insertion counts at VDJ junctions were lower in type 1 diabetes patients, who also showed more deletions there.

As every portion of the isolated RNA was reverse transcribed, the sequencing read expressed TCRB transcripts. Profiled with immunoSEQ multiplex PCR; TCRdb holds only in-frame clones, not every one. The sample lists around 250,000 clones; 25% to 30% were seen once. V was clipped by 5 bases and J by 6 bases, with 17 bases between them. The length of the CDR3 is 15 residues. From germline, CDR1 is SGHTA and CDR2 FQGNSA. Comments on this clone: Antigen: not known.

This chain connects TRBV7-2 to TRBJ2-1; D may be TRBD2 (6 bases). This receptor was obtained from a man under 40 in good health. Sequenced input: central memory CD4+ T cells from blood. The CDR3 protein is CASSQSGSPFNEQFF. The CDR3 DNA is TGTGCCAGCAGCCAAAGCGGGTCTCCCTTCAATGAGCAGTTCTTC.